This paragraph covers one T cell receptor beta chain sequence. Its antigen is not known. Trimming took off 10 bases at V and 0 bases at J, with 4 bases between the two ends. The CDR3 loop spans 11 amino acids. Germline V gene sequence: CDR1 LNHDA, CDR2 SQIVND (reference sequence). Produced via immunoSEQ multiplex PCR; TCRdb's table is partial and in-frame only. The sample yields around 2.5 million clones, approximately 93% seen once. The sample belongs to a study of shared clonotypes between healthy human individuals. Study as a whole: Donors consisted of two women and three men between 18 and 49.

General study findings and limits: Naive subsets tended to show greater estimated richness than memory subsets. A reduction in generation probabilities was seen for non-shared clonotypes relative to those shared by all four donors. It was anticipated that sequencing depth would influence how many clonotypes donors shared.

Material for sequencing was naive CD4+ T cells from PBMCs. Indicated subset: CD45RA+ positively selected. The sequence was obtained from a man younger than 35 in good health. Some clones in this sample may be carry-over from other donors' samples. This chain joins TRBV19 and TRBJ1-3; D unresolved. The CDR3 nucleotides are TGTGCCATTCCCTCTGGAAACACCATATATTTT. This translates into CAIPSGNTIYF.